This T cell receptor (beta chain) was observed in a study of blood T cell repertoires in COVID-19 (dated by TCRdb to 2018 to 2021). General notes on the study: Collaborator samples came from the United States, Italy and Spain and covered acute and convalescent phases of COVID-19. The prospective study material was composed of cDNA or gDNA derived from T cells, B-cell-depleted T cells, or PBMCs. The dataset comprised deeply sampled blood TCRbeta repertoires from subjects exposed to, actively infected with, or recovered from COVID-19. A freely available public database, intended as a resource for researchers studying the immune response to SARS-CoV-2, is where the repertoires were released. The samples were drawn from the first 160 participants of the ongoing ImmuneRACE study and from over 950 subjects provided by 6 global collaborators. A de-identified subject ID, COVID-19 status, age in years and sex were almost always included in the sample metadata. Where available, HLA class I and class II types were obtained from metadata supplied by the sample provider rather than from assay-based typing. What the work shows at the level of the full study, not this receptor alone: Clinical and demographic metadata were provided uncurated, with the amount varying by source and participant.

On this clone itself: It has no known antigen specificity. Base qualities are not at hand, and no much larger clone is one base apart.

The CDR3 has 11 amino acids, counting the end cysteine and phenylalanine. Only CDR3 DNA is held: 33 bases, read in frame from base 1. At the junction V is shortened by 3 bases and J by 12 bases, with 11 bases in between. Participants in the prospective study were aged roughly 18 to 89 years, lived in approximately 26 United States geographic areas, and enrolled through a virtual design. In the prospective study, participants were assigned to cohorts based on the clinical history participants reported in a screening survey and a study questionnaire. Each participant in the prospective study had whole blood, serum and a nasopharyngeal or oropharyngeal swab collected by mobile phlebotomists. Participants in the prospective study had the option to provide additional blood draws and questionnaires over a roughly 2-month period. Before DNA extraction, prospective study blood samples were shipped either frozen or at room temperature.

The immunoSEQ Assay, a bias-controlled multiplex PCR, was used to amplify TCRbeta CDR3 regions from genomic DNA. In the paper's pipeline: Nucleated cell counts per sample were estimated from amplification of reference gene primers within the assay. To quantify the absolute abundance of each unique TCRbeta CDR3 rearrangement, sequence reads were collapsed and filtered. For each sample, productive Simpson clonality was calculated by taking the square root of Simpson's diversity index across productive rearrangements. This is the immuneACCESS table as TCRdb keeps it, with only in-frame sequences that have V and J called. A part of the clones is gone; compared with another copy, unresolved V genes explain less than half, and the rest is unexplained. Clone size and the V and J calls come from that table; the DNA yielded D and trimming. Recorded for this sample are 400,000 to 550,000 clones; nearly 90% of them occurred a single time. The ten largest clones add up to 1.5% to 2% of the sample.

The chain employs TRBV12-3 or TRBV12-4 and TRBJ1-1; TRBD1 is a possible D gene, resting on 6 matching bases. Sequences were obtained from PBMCs or T cells enriched from blood (not recorded which). The TCR was taken from a woman younger than 35 with acute COVID-19. The base sequence is TGTGCCAGCAGTTTGGGACACGAGACTTTCTTT. Its translation reads: CASSLGHETFF.